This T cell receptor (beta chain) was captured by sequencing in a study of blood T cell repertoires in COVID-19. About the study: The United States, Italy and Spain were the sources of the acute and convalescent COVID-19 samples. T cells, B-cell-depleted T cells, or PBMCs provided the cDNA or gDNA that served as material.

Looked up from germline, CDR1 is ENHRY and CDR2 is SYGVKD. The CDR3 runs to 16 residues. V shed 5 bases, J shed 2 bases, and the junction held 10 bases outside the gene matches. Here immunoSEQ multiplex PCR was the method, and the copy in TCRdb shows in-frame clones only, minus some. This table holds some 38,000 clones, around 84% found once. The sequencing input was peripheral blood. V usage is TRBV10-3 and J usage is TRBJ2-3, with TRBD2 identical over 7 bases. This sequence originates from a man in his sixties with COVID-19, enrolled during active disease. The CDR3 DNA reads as TGTGCCATCAGTACTACGACTAGCATAACCACAGATACGCAGTATTTT. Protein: CAISTTTSITTDTQYF.